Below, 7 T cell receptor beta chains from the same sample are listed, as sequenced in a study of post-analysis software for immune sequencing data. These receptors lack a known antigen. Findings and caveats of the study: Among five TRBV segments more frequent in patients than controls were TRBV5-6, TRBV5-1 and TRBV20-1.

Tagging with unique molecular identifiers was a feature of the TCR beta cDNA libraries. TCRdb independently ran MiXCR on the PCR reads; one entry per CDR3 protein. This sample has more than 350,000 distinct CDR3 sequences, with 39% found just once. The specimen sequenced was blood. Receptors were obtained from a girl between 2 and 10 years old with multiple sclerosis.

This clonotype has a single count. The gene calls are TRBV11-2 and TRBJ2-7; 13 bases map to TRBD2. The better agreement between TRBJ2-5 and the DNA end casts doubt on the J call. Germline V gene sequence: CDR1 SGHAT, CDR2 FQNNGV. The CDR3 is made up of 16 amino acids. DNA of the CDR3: TGTGCCAGCAGCCGAACTAGCGGGAGGGCCTGGGAGACCCAGTACTTC. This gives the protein CASSRTSGRAWETQYF.

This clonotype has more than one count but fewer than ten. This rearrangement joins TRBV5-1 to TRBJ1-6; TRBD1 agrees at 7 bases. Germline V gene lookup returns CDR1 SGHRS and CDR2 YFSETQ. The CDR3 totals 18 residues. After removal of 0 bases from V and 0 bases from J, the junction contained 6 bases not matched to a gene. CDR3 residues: CASSLELQGSSYNSPLHF. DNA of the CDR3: TGCGCCAGCAGCTTGGAGCTACAGGGGAGCTCCTATAATTCACCCCTCCACTTT.

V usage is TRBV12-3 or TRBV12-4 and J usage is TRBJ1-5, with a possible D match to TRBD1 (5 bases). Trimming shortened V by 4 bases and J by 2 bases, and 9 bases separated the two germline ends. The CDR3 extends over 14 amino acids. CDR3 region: CASSYGAGNQPQHF. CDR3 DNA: TGTGCCAGCAGTTATGGGGCTGGCAATCAGCCCCAGCATTTT.

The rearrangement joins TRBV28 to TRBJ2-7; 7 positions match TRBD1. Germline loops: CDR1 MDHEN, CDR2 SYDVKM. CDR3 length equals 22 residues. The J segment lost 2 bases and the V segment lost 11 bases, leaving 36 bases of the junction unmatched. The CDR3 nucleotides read TGTGCCGCCGGAGAAACTTTACCACGAGTTTTTGTACAGGGGCCTGTCGCCTACGAGCAGTACTTC. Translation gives CAAGETLPRVFVQGPVAYEQYF.

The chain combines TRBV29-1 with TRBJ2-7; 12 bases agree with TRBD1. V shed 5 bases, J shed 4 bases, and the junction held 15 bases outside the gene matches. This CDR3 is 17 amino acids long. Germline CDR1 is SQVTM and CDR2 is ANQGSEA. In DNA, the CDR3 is TGCAGCGTTATCGTATACCGAGAGGGACAGGGGGCTTACGAGCAGTACTTC. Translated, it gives CSVIVYREGQGAYEQYF.

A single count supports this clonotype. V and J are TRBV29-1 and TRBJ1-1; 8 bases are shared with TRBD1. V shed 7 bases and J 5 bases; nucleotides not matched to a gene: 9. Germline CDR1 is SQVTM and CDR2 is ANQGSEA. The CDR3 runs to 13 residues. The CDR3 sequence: CSGETGVETEAFF. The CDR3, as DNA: TGCAGCGGCGAGACAGGGGTTGAAACTGAAGCTTTCTTT.

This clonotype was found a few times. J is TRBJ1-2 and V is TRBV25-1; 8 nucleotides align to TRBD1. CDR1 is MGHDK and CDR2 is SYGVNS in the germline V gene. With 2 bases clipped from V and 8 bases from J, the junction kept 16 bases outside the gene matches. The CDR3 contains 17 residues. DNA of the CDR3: TGTGCCAGCAGTGAAGGATCAGGGGGCGTGCCCTCCAGCGGCTACACCTTC. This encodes CASSEGSGGVPSSGYTF.